This TCR beta chain was observed in a study of CD8+CD57+ T cells in acquired aplastic anemia. General study findings and limits: For CD8+ Simpson's diversity, patients and controls showed no significant difference. It was found that roughly 31 CD8+ CDR3 sequences were shared between patients and controls.

By flow cytometry, patients selected for sequencing had shown an expansion of CD8+CD57+ cells. Every patient was diagnosed with severe acquired aplastic anemia. Genomic DNA provided the template from which TCR beta VDJ and CDR3 profiles were obtained. Using its own MiXCR run on the reads, TCRdb lists one record per CDR3 protein. This sample yields around 250,000 distinct CDR3 sequences, of which roughly 82% are seen a single time; approximately 40% belongs to the top ten. Note on this clonotype: The antigen is undetermined. Lacking the conserved final phenylalanine or tryptophan, this CDR3 likely reflects a read error. It is unclear where the CDR3 begins or ends on the DNA, so no DNA is shown, and the CDR3 is as TCRdb lists it.

The CDR3 is 13 residues long, ends included. CDR1 and CDR2 from the germline V gene are SEHNR and FQNEAQ (reference sequence). The chain has TRBV7-9 and TRBJ1-2. The TCR originated in a human donor with aplastic anemia. Sequenced: sorted CD4+, CD8+, or CD8+CD57+ T cells (not recorded which) from PBMCs. Here the CDR3 reads CASSSAGGPDSQY.